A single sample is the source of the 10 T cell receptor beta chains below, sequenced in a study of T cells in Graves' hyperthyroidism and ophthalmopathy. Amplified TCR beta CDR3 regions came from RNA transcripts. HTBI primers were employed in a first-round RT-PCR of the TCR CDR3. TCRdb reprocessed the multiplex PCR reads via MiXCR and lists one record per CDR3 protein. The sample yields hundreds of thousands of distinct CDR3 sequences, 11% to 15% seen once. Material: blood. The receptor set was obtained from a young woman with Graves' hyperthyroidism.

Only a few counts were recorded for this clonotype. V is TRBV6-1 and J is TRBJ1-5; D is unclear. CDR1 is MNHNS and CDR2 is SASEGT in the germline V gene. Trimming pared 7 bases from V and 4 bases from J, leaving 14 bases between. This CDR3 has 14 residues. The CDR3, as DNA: TGTGCCAGCAACATAAGACCGTGGAATCAGCCCCAGCATTTT. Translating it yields CASNIRPWNQPQHF.

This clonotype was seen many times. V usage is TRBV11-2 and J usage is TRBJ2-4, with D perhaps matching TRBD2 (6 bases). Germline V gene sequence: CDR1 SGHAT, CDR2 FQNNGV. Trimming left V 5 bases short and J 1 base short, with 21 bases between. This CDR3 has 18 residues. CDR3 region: CASSLHPPGLGAKNIQYF. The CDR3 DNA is TGTGCCAGCAGCCTCCACCCCCCGGGACTGGGTGCCAAAAACATTCAGTACTTC. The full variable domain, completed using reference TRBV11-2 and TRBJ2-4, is EAGVAQSPRYKIIEKRQSVAFWCNPISGHATLYWYQQILGQGPKLLIQFQNNGVVDDSQLPKDRFSAERLKGVDSTLKIQPAKLEDSAVYLCASSLHPPGLGAKNIQYFGAGTRLSVL.

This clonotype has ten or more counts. CDR3 in amino acids: CASSRLSRGHSYEQYF. CDR3 DNA sequence: TGTGCCAGCAGTCGGTTGTCCAGGGGCCACTCCTACGAGCAGTACTTC. The rearrangement joins TRBV6-1 to TRBJ2-7, with D possibly TRBD1 on 6 matching bases. The CDR3 length is 16 residues. CDR1 and CDR2 from the germline V gene are MNHNS and SASEGT. The V end lost 5 bases, the J end lost 0 bases, and 17 bases lay between the germline ends.

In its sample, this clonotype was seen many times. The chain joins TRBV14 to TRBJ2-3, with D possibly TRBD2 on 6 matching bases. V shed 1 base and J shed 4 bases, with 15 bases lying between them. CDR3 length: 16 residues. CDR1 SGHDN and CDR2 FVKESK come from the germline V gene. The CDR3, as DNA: TGTGCCAGCAGCCAAGTGGGAGCGGAGGGGCCAGATACGCAGTATTTT. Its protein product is CASSQVGAEGPDTQYF.

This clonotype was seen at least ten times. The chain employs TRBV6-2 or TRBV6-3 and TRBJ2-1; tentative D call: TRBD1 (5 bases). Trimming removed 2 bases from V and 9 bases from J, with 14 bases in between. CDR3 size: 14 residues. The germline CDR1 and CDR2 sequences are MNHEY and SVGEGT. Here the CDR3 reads CASSYGAPDGEQFF. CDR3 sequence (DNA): TGTGCCAGCAGTTACGGGGCCCCGGACGGTGAGCAGTTCTTC.

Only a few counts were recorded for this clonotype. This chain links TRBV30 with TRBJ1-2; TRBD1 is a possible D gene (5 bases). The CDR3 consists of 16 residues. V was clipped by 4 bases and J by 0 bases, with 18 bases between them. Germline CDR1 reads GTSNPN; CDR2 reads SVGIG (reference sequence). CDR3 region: CAWTRDFDSTNYGYTF. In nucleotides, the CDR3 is TGTGCCTGGACGAGGGACTTTGACAGCACTAACTATGGCTACACCTTC.

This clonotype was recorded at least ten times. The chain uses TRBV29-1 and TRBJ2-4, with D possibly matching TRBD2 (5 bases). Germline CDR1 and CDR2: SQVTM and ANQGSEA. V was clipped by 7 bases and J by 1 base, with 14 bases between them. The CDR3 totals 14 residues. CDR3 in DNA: TGCAGCGCCGGAGGAGAAGGGGCCAAAAACATTCAGTACTTC. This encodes CSAGGEGAKNIQYF.

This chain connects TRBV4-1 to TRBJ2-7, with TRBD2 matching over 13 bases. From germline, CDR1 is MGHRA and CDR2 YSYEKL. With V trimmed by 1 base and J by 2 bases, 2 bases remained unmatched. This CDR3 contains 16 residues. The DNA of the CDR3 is TGCGCCAGCAGCCAAGTACTAGCGGGAGGGCCCTACGAGCAGTACTTC. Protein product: CASSQVLAGGPYEQYF.

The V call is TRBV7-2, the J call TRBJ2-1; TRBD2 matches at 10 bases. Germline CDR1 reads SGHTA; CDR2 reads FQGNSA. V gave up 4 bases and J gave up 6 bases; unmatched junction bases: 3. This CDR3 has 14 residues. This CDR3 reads CASSYSSGGNEQFF. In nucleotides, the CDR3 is TGTGCCAGCAGCTACTCTAGCGGGGGCAATGAGCAGTTCTTC.

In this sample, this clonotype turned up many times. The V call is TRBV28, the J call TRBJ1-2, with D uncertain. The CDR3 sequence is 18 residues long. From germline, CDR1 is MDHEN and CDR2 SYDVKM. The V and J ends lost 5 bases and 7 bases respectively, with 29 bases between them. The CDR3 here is CASSPNLKRNLKFSGYTF. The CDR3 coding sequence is TGTGCCAGCAGTCCGAACCTTAAACGGAACCTTAAGTTTAGTGGCTACACCTTC.